This TCR beta chain was captured by sequencing in a study of blood T cell repertoires in COVID-19. Germline lookup yields CDR1 MNHEY and CDR2 SVGEGT. The trim removed 5 bases at V and 1 base at J, leaving 5 bases unmatched. The CDR3 consists of 16 residues. Some clones are missing from TCRdb's copy, which holds only in-frame ones; the method was immunoSEQ multiplex PCR. The repertoire consists of hundreds of thousands of clones, with roughly 85% occurring once and the leading ten covering 15% to 20%. Material for sequencing was PBMCs or T cells enriched from blood (not recorded which). The V gene is TRBV6-2 or TRBV6-3, the J gene TRBJ2-3, with TRBD2 matching over 11 bases. The source is a man aged 35-49 years who had recovered from COVID-19. CDR3 nucleotide sequence: TGTGCCAGCAGTGCGGGACTAGCGGATGGCACAGATACGCAGTATTTT. This sequence encodes CASSAGLADGTDTQYF.